The source of this T cell receptor (beta chain) is a study of OX40 agonist ivuxolimab in advanced cancers. As regards this clone: Its antigen is not known.

Regarding the study as a whole: At 0.1 to 3.0 mg/kg, CD4+ and CD8+ blood T cells expanded clonally by week 6.

The V end was cut by 1 base, the J end by 0 bases, with 0 bases between. The CDR3 runs to 12 residues. CDR1 and CDR2 from the germline V gene are LNHNV and YYDKDF (reference sequence). The protocol was immunoSEQ multiplex PCR, while the TCRdb copy is restricted to in-frame clones and leaves out a portion. This sample has more than 40,000 clones, with 88% found just once. Samples were taken at baseline and on day 1 of cycles 4 and 7. The sequencing used CD4+ or CD8+ T cells sorted from blood, collected in a trial of the OX40 agonist ivuxolimab. This receptor was taken from an adult with an advanced solid tumor such as melanoma, head and neck, liver or kidney cancer. This rearrangement joins TRBV15 to TRBJ1-2; D unresolved. The CDR3 DNA reads as TGTGCCACCAGCAGAGCTAACTATGGCTACACCTTC. Protein: CATSRANYGYTF.